Listed below are T cell receptor beta chains from one sample, sequenced in a study of beta chain features in type 1 diabetes. Profiled with immunoSEQ multiplex PCR; TCRdb holds only in-frame clones, not every one. The table records some 120,000 clones, approximately 15% of them present only once. Sequenced input: central memory CD4+ T cells from blood. The receptor source for this set is a man in his late teens or twenties with type 1 diabetes. CDR3s include the opening cysteine and the closing phenylalanine or tryptophan.

J gene,V gene,CDR3 protein
TRBJ2-5,TRBV5-6,CASSDVWRREYF
TRBJ1-4,TRBV13,CASSLGRRQHEKLFF
TRBJ1-1,TRBV4-2,CASSRSPPLGAFF
TRBJ1-5,TRBV30,CAWSPTTGGYQPQHF
TRBJ2-1,TRBV5-1,CASSLIAFEGNEQFF
TRBJ2-1,TRBV19,CASSSGNYNEQFF
TRBJ1-1,TRBV10-1,CASSEREDTEAFF
TRBJ2-5,TRBV6-6,CASSPGAETQYF
TRBJ2-1,TRBV5-1,CASSFSRVYNEQFF
TRBJ1-1,TRBV30,CAWSAGNTEAFF
TRBJ2-3,TRBV7-2,CASSLRREDTDTQYF
TRBJ2-3,TRBV27,CATHEAGGRTDTQYF
TRBJ1-2,TRBV19,CASSILGNYGYTF
TRBJ2-7,TRBV5-8,CASSSHAVGDTYEQYF
TRBJ2-3,TRBV29-1,CSVDGITSTDTQYF
TRBJ1-1,TRBV6-6,CASSYSGDMNTEAFF
TRBJ2-2,TRBV7-2,CASSSSRDTGELFF
TRBJ1-1,TRBV4-2,CASSQDGKTEAFF
TRBJ2-3,TRBV5-6,CASSLSSGSLADTQYF
TRBJ1-5,TRBV29-1,CSVERGSGTGVGQPQHF
TRBJ1-2,TRBV28,CASSQNHYGYTF
TRBJ2-1,TRBV28,CASSLAGGLQMGEQFF
TRBJ2-7,TRBV18,CASSPQGGEVSYEQYF
TRBJ1-5,TRBV11-1,CASSEDRGGDQPQHF
TRBJ2-1,TRBV5-1,CASSQTTSGNNEQFF
TRBJ1-1,TRBV18,CASSPGGSEAFF
TRBJ1-4,TRBV4-3,CASSQDWGGFESTNEKLFF
TRBJ2-3,TRBV9,CASSVDRGRAPSDTQYF
TRBJ2-5,TRBV5-1,CASSLAREETQYF